This section outlines one T cell receptor (beta chain) sequence together with its context. What it recognizes is unknown. The data were taken from a study of shared clonotypes between healthy human individuals. Overall study findings and caveats: Shared clonotypes across all four donors exceeded non-shared ones in generation probability.

Germline V lookup: CDR1 ENHRY, CDR2 SYGVKD. Trimming removed 4 bases from V and 5 bases from J, with 14 bases in between. The CDR3 runs to 14 residues. Sequenced by immunoSEQ multiplex PCR; TCRdb stores in-frame clones only, minus some. The repertoire holds 2.5 million or so clones, with approximately 90% as singletons. Sequenced material: naive CD4+ T cells sorted from blood. Subset specified: CD45RA+ positively selected. The clonotype comes from a young man in good health. The V and J genes are TRBV10-3 and TRBJ1-1; D call uncertain. The CDR3 reads CAISGDVARTEAFF. The CDR3 DNA sequence: TGTGCCATCAGTGGAGACGTAGCAAGAACTGAAGCTTTCTTT.